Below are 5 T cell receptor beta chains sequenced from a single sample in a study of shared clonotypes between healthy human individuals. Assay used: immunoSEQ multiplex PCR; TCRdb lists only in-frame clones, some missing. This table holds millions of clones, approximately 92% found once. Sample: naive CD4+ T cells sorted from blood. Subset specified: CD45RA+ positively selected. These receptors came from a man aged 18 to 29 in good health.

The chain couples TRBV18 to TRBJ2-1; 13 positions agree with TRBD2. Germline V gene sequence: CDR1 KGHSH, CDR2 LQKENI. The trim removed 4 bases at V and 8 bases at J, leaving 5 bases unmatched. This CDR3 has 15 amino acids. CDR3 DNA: TGTGCCAGCTCACAACTAGCGGGAGGGCCGCATGAGCAGTTCTTC. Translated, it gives CASSQLAGGPHEQFF.

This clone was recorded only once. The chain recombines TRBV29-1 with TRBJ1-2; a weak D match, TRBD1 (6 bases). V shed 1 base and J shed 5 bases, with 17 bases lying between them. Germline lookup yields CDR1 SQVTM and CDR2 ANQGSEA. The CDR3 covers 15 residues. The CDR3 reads CSVEGGASTTYGYTF. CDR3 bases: TGCAGCGTTGAAGGGGGGGCCAGCACAACGTATGGCTACACCTTC.

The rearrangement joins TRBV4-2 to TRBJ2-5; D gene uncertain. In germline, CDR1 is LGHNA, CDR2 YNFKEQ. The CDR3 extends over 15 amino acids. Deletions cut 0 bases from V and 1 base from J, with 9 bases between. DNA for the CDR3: TGTGCCAGCAGCCAAGATCCGCGGACCCAAGAGACCCAGTACTTC. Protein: CASSQDPRTQETQYF.

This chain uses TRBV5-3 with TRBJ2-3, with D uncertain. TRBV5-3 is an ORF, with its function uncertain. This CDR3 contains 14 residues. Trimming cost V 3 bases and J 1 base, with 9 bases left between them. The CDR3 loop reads CARSCHRGTDTQYF. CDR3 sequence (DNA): TGTGCCAGAAGCTGTCACCGGGGCACAGATACGCAGTATTTT.

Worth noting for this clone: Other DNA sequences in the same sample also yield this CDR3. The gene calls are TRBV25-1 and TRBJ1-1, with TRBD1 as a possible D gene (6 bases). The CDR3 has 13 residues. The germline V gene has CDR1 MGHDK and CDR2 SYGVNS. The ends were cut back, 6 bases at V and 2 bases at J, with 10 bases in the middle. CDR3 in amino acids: CASRGQLNTEAFF. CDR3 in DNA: TGTGCCAGCAGAGGACAGCTTAACACTGAAGCTTTCTTT.